This TCR beta chain was documented in a study of CD8 T cells in ankylosing spondylitis. General study results and limits: Clones linked to disease were reported to show significant enrichment in matched ankylosing spondylitis synovial fluid. Seemingly distinctive of ankylosing spondylitis blood was a TCR beta motif formed by eight highly homologous variants.

Using its own MiXCR run on the 5' RACE reads, TCRdb lists one record per CDR3 protein. The sample yields about 130,000 distinct CDR3 sequences, roughly a tenth seen once. This CDR3 spans 15 amino acids. Germline CDR1 KGHSH, CDR2 LQKENI. About this clonotype: The antigen is undetermined. One end of the junction is discordant with germline, which a read error may explain.

The sequencing input was blood, either unsorted or a sorted T cell fraction (not recorded which). The chain links TRBV18 to TRBJ2-6; D perhaps matches TRBD1 (5 bases). The receptor comes from a male donor with ankylosing spondylitis or in good health (not recorded which). CDR3: CASSPVHSGANGLTF. CDR3 DNA sequence: TGTGCCAGCTCACCAGTCCACTCTGGGGCCAACGGCCTGACTTTC. The whole variable domain, filled in from reference TRBV18 and TRBJ2-6, reads NAGVMQNPRHLVRRRGQEARLRCSPMKGHSHVYWYRQLPEEGLKFMVYLQKENIIDESGMPKERFSAEFPKEGPSILRIQQVVRGDSAAYFCASSPVHSGANGLTFGAGSRLTVL.